The 28 T cell receptor beta chains in this list originate from one sample, sequenced in a study of neoadjuvant nivolumab and ipilimumab in lung cancer. Sequenced by immunoSEQ multiplex PCR; TCRdb stores in-frame clones only, minus some. The sample lists 30,000 to 35,000 clones; approximately 90% were seen once. Material: peripheral blood, obtained after neoadjuvant nivolumab, alone or with ipilimumab, at or shortly before surgery. The receptors come from an adult with non-small cell lung cancer.

This clone has only one observation. V usage is TRBV11-1 and J usage is TRBJ2-7, with a possible D match to TRBD1 (6 bases). The CDR3 is 14 residues long. Trimming took 5 bases from V and 4 from J, leaving 15 bases between them. Germline loops: CDR1 SGHAT, CDR2 FQDESV (reference sequence). The CDR3 DNA reads TGTGCCAGCAGCGATAAACCGGGACAATACGAGCAGTACTTC. It encodes CASSDKPGQYEQYF.

This chain connects TRBV9 to TRBJ1-6; D ambiguous. This CDR3 spans 16 amino acids. Trimming pared 6 bases from V and 7 bases from J, leaving 20 bases between. Germline values: CDR1 SGDLS, CDR2 YYNGEE. The CDR3 loop reads CASTVGGDGRNSPLHF. Here the CDR3 DNA reads TGTGCCAGCACCGTGGGTGGAGACGGGAGGAATTCACCCCTCCACTTT.

The chain links TRBV4-3 to TRBJ1-3; D perhaps matches TRBD1 (6 bases). This CDR3 is 16 amino acids long. CDR1 is LGHNA, CDR2 YSLEER, per germline. V was shortened by 5 bases and J by 0 bases, with 14 bases between the two germline ends. In DNA, the CDR3 is TGCGCCAGCAGCAGATCGACAGGAGTCTCTGGAAACACCATATATTTT. This codes for CASSRSTGVSGNTIYF.

This chain connects TRBV5-1 to TRBJ2-7; 7 nucleotides match TRBD1. This CDR3 comprises 19 residues. With V trimmed by 0 bases and J by 0 bases, 15 bases remained unmatched. Germline CDR1 reads SGHRS; CDR2 reads YFSETQ. The CDR3 is CASSLAGSMVGGHSYEQYF. CDR3 coding DNA: TGCGCCAGCAGCTTGGCCGGGTCGATGGTAGGGGGCCACTCCTACGAGCAGTACTTC.

The chain is built from TRBV5-1 and TRBJ1-2, with D maybe TRBD1 (6 bases). Germline V lookup: CDR1 SGHRS, CDR2 YFSETQ. Trimming took 0 bases from V and 6 from J, leaving 15 bases between them. The CDR3 totals 15 residues. The CDR3 DNA sequence: TGCGCCAGCAGCTTGGACAGGGTGGAGGTAAATGGCTACACCTTC. This gives the protein CASSLDRVEVNGYTF.

CDR3 residues: CASSPGGVESEKLFF. CDR3 in DNA: TGTGCCAGCAGCCCGGGGGGGGTTGAAAGTGAAAAACTGTTTTTT. This chain connects TRBV4-2 to TRBJ1-4, with TRBD1 as a possible D gene (5 bases). The length of the CDR3 is 15 residues. CDR1 and CDR2 (germline): LGHNA, YNFKEQ. V lost 4 bases, J lost 7 bases, and 16 bases lay in between.

This chain uses TRBV7-2 with TRBJ1-5, with 10 bases matching TRBD1. The CDR3 contains 15 residues. From germline, CDR1 is SGHTA and CDR2 FQGNSA. V was clipped by 5 bases and J by 6 bases; unmatched bases: 7. The CDR3 reads CASSPRDRGGQPQHF. The CDR3 nucleotides read TGTGCCAGCAGCCCCCGGGACAGGGGTGGTCAGCCCCAGCATTTT.

This chain links TRBV6-5 with TRBJ1-1; no reliable D call. The germline V gene encodes CDR1 MNHEY and CDR2 SVGAGI. Trimming cost V 2 bases and J 4 bases, with 8 bases left between them. The CDR3 has 13 amino acids. The CDR3 here is CASSYAQSTEAFF. CDR3 DNA: TGTGCCAGCAGTTACGCCCAGAGCACTGAAGCTTTCTTT.

The rearrangement uses TRBV7-9 and TRBJ2-7; 8 bases are shared with TRBD2. This CDR3 comprises 16 residues. The V gene's germline CDR1 is SEHNR and CDR2 FQNEAQ (reference sequence). V gave up 0 bases and J gave up 0 bases; unmatched junction bases: 4. In nucleotides, the CDR3 is TGTGCCAGCAGCTTAGCGCGGGGGGCGAGCTCCTACGAGCAGTACTTC. Its translation is CASSLARGASSYEQYF.

The chain links TRBV5-1 to TRBJ2-5; tentatively, D is TRBD2 (6 bases). CDR1 is SGHRS and CDR2 is YFSETQ in the germline V gene. The V end lost 4 bases, the J end lost 5 bases, and 12 bases lay between the germline ends. The CDR3 has 13 residues. The CDR3 reads CASSGRAGETQYF. The CDR3 coding sequence is TGCGCCAGCAGCGGCCGGGCGGGGGAGACCCAGTACTTC.

The chain has TRBV5-4 and TRBJ1-1; D is ambiguous. The CDR3 covers 15 residues. From germline, CDR1 is SGHNT and CDR2 YYREEE (reference sequence). V shed 4 bases and J shed 7 bases, with 20 bases lying between them. The CDR3 DNA follows: TGTGCCAGCAGCGAAAAACCGGGAACCTTCTATGAAGCTTTCTTT. Amino acids: CASSEKPGTFYEAFF. The complete variable domain, with remaining parts taken from reference TRBV5-4 and TRBJ1-1, reads ETGVTQSPTHLIKTRGQQVTLRCSSQSGHNTVSWYQQALGQGPQFIFQYYREEENGRGNFPPRFSGLQFPNYSSELNVNALELDDSALYLCASSEKPGTFYEAFFGQGTRLTVV.

The chain is built from TRBV5-4 and TRBJ2-3, with D tentatively TRBD1 or TRBD2 (5 bases each). Trimming removed 0 bases from V and 4 bases from J, with 21 bases in between. The CDR3 has 18 residues. The germline V gene encodes CDR1 SGHNT and CDR2 YYREEE (reference sequence). In DNA, the CDR3 is TGTGCCAGCAGCTTGGGGGGCGGCCGGACACTAGGGGCAGATACGCAGTATTTT. It is translated as CASSLGGGRTLGADTQYF.

The gene calls are TRBV6-1 and TRBJ2-2, with D unclear. The CDR3 runs 14 residues. The germline V gene encodes CDR1 MNHNS and CDR2 SASEGT. V lost 5 bases and J lost 7, with 14 bases in between. The CDR3: CASSRLEYGGELFF. The DNA for the CDR3 is TGTGCCAGCAGTAGGCTAGAGTATGGCGGGGAGCTGTTTTTT.

The chain joins TRBV5-1 to TRBJ2-1; D is possibly TRBD2 (5 bases). V gave up 4 bases and J gave up 2 bases, with 13 bases separating them. In germline, CDR1 is SGHRS, CDR2 YFSETQ. The CDR3 length is 15 residues. In nucleotides, the CDR3 is TGCGCCAGCAGCGAGACCGGGAATACCTACAATGAGCAGTTCTTC. Protein: CASSETGNTYNEQFF. Combining the CDR3 with reference TRBV5-1 and TRBJ2-1 gives the whole variable domain KAGVTQTPRYLIKTRGQQVTLSCSPISGHRSVSWYQQTPGQGLQFLFEYFSETQRNKGNFPGRFSGRQFSNSRSEMNVSTLELGDSALYLCASSETGNTYNEQFFGPGTRLTVL.

The rearrangement uses TRBV18 and TRBJ1-5; D call uncertain. The CDR3 spans 12 residues. Germline V gives CDR1 KGHSH, CDR2 LQKENI. Trimming shortened V by 2 bases and J by 7 bases, and 6 bases separated the two germline ends. The CDR3 protein is CASSPGLQPQHF. The CDR3 DNA reads as TGTGCCAGCTCACCAGGGCTGCAGCCCCAGCATTTT.

The chain is built from TRBV29-1 and TRBJ1-2; 9 nucleotides line up with TRBD1. Germline CDR1 reads SQVTM; CDR2 reads ANQGSEA. This CDR3 is 13 amino acids long. Losses at the gene ends were 4 bases for V and 4 bases for J; bases not matched to a gene: 4. CDR3 in amino acids: CSVAGQGTYGYTF. Here the CDR3 DNA reads TGCAGCGTTGCTGGACAGGGGACCTATGGCTACACCTTC.

The rearrangement joins TRBV4-3 to TRBJ1-6, with 10 bases matching TRBD1. Germline assignment: CDR1 LGHNA and CDR2 YSLEER. The J segment lost 9 bases and the V segment lost 4 bases, leaving 6 bases of the junction unmatched. The CDR3 consists of 15 residues. This CDR3 reads CASSLLRDRGSPLHF. The CDR3 bases are TGCGCCAGCAGCCTGCTCCGGGACAGGGGTTCACCCCTCCACTTT.

The chain couples TRBV2 to TRBJ1-5; perhaps TRBD1 as D (6 bases). The germline gives CDR1 SNHLY, CDR2 FYNNEI. The CDR3 has 16 amino acids. V was cut by 5 bases and J by 1 base, with 15 bases left in between. The CDR3 reads CASSLAGTKSNQPQHF. The CDR3 DNA sequence: TGTGCCAGCAGTTTAGCCGGGACAAAAAGCAATCAGCCCCAGCATTTT.

The genes are TRBV6-1 and TRBJ1-2, with 7 bases aligning to TRBD1. Germline values: CDR1 MNHNS, CDR2 SASEGT. V was pared by 3 bases and J by 7 bases, with 5 bases of the junction left unmatched. The CDR3 length is 13 residues. CDR3 loop: CASSDRGVSGYTF. The CDR3 nucleotides are TGTGCCAGCAGTGACAGGGGGGTGAGTGGCTACACCTTC.

The chain uses TRBV15 and TRBJ1-1; D uncertain. Trimming shortened V by 4 bases and J by 2 bases, and 11 bases separated the two germline ends. Germline CDR1 and CDR2: LNHNV and YYDKDF (reference sequence). This CDR3 region has 14 residues. CDR3 bases: TGTGCCACCAGCAACCGGGCCGGAAACACTGAAGCTTTCTTT. Protein product: CATSNRAGNTEAFF. Using reference TRBV15 and TRBJ1-1 for the parts outside the CDR3, the full variable domain is DAMVIQNPRYQVTQFGKPVTLSCSQTLNHNVMYWYQQKSSQAPKLLFHYYDKDFNNEADTPDNFQSRRPNTSFCFLDIRSPGLGDTAMYLCATSNRAGNTEAFFGQGTRLTVV.

The chain carries TRBV20-1 and TRBJ2-3, with D hard to call. The germline V and J ends were trimmed by 3 bases and 5 bases, with 3 bases remaining between them. CDR1 and CDR2 (germline): DFQATT, SNEGSKA (reference sequence). This CDR3 has 10 residues. CDR3 sequence (DNA): TGCAGTGCTAGTTTAGATACGCAGTATTTT. Amino acid sequence: CSASLDTQYF.

The rearrangement uses TRBV18 and TRBJ2-2; D ambiguous. Trimming shortened V by 2 bases and J by 1 base, and 11 bases separated the two germline ends. Germline V gene data show CDR1 as KGHSH and CDR2 as LQKENI. This CDR3 region has 16 residues. CDR3 sequence (DNA): TGTGCCAGCTCACCAATGACTTTGGAGAACACCGGGGAGCTGTTTTTT. Translating gives CASSPMTLENTGELFF.

The rearrangement uses TRBV5-1 and TRBJ1-6; D not resolved. The V end was cut by 1 base, the J end by 6 bases, with 8 bases between. The germline V gene encodes CDR1 SGHRS and CDR2 YFSETQ. The CDR3 extends over 14 amino acids. CDR3 coding DNA: TGCGCCAGCAGCTTGTCTGGGTCTAATTCACCCCTCCACTTT. Protein product: CASSLSGSNSPLHF.

This clone was seen more than once but under ten times. The CDR3 region has the DNA TGTGCCACCAGCAGAGATAGGCAGGGAAGTGTAGGCGGGGAGCTGTTTTTT. As protein: CATSRDRQGSVGGELFF. The rearrangement links TRBV15 to TRBJ2-2; possibly TRBD1 for D (5 bases). The CDR3 totals 17 residues. Trimming took 0 bases from V and 7 from J, leaving 18 bases between them. Germline V gives CDR1 LNHNV, CDR2 YYDKDF (reference sequence). The full variable domain, rest sourced from reference TRBV15 and TRBJ2-2, is DAMVIQNPRYQVTQFGKPVTLSCSQTLNHNVMYWYQQKSSQAPKLLFHYYDKDFNNEADTPDNFQSRRPNTSFCFLDIRSPGLGDTAMYLCATSRDRQGSVGGELFFGEGSRLTVL.

The chain links TRBV4-2 to TRBJ2-7; D remains ambiguous. Trimming cost V 0 bases and J 6 bases, with 9 bases left between them. Germline assignment: CDR1 LGHNA and CDR2 YNFKEQ. The CDR3 is 13 amino acids. The CDR3 coding sequence is TGTGCCAGCAGCCAAGAGTTCCAGACCGAGCAGTACTTC. Translated: CASSQEFQTEQYF.

Only a few counts were recorded for this clone. This chain connects TRBV9 to TRBJ1-2; tentative D call: TRBD1 (5 bases). In germline, CDR1 is SGDLS, CDR2 YYNGEE. This CDR3 has 17 residues. V lost 0 bases to trimming and J lost 6 bases, with 21 bases between them. CDR3 sequence: CASSVDPPGLRGDGYTF. DNA for the CDR3: TGTGCCAGCAGCGTAGACCCACCGGGACTGAGAGGTGATGGCTACACCTTC.

V is TRBV7-9 and J is TRBJ2-1; 7 bases are shared with TRBD1. The CDR3 spans 14 residues. Germline-derived CDR1 and CDR2 are SEHNR and FQNEAQ (reference sequence). V lost 2 bases to trimming and J lost 8 bases; unmatched junction nucleotides: 6. The CDR3 nucleotides are TGTGCCAGCAGCTTATCCGTACAGGGGCATGAGCAGTTCTTC. Translating it yields CASSLSVQGHEQFF. Full variable domain (remainder filled in from reference TRBV7-9 and TRBJ2-1): DTGVSQNPRHKITKRGQNVTFRCDPISEHNRLYWYRQTLGQGPEFLTYFQNEAQLEKSRLLSDRFSAERPKGSFSTLEIQRTEQGDSAMYLCASSLSVQGHEQFFGPGTRLTVL.

The chain has TRBV7-3 and TRBJ1-5; D uncertain. Germline V CDR1 and CDR2: SGHTA, FQGTGA. Trimming shortened V by 0 bases and J by 3 bases, and 3 bases separated the two germline ends. CDR3 size: 13 residues. In nucleotides, the CDR3 is TGTGCCAGCAGCTTAACAGCCAATCAGCCCCAGCATTTT. As protein: CASSLTANQPQHF. The full variable domain, with the rest looked up from reference TRBV7-3 and TRBJ1-5, is GAGVSQTPSNKVTEKGKYVELRCDPISGHTALYWYRQSLGQGPEFLIYFQGTGAADDSGLPNDRFFAVRPEGSVSTLKIQRTERGDSAVYLCASSLTANQPQHFGDGTRLSIL.